These 2 T cell receptor beta chains were sequenced from one sample in a study of molecular identifiers for immune sequencing clone quantification. TCRdb reanalysed the PCR reads using MiXCR and keeps one entry per CDR3 protein. The repertoire includes over 100,000 distinct CDR3 sequences, about a third of them detected once, and about 9.1% sits in the top ten. Source material: naive CD8+ T cells from blood, with Jurkat cell RNA spiked in. Indicated subset: FACS-sorted CD8+CD4-CCR7+CD45RA+ naive T cells. Receptors originate from a human donor in good health. Some libraries in this study had Jurkat cell RNA spiked in.

The table lists this clonotype with a few counts. The rearrangement uses TRBV27 and TRBJ2-3, with 8 bases matching TRBD1. This CDR3 region has 15 residues. V shed 6 bases and J 4 bases; nucleotides not matched to a gene: 9. The germline V gene has CDR1 MNHEY and CDR2 SMNVEV (reference sequence). CDR3 DNA: TGTGCCAGCAGCCGGAGACAGGGGTTGTCAGATACGCAGTATTTT. It translates to CASSRRQGLSDTQYF.

Ten or more counts support this clonotype. This rearrangement joins TRBV20-1 to TRBJ1-5; maybe TRBD1 (5 bases). CDR3 length: 16 amino acids. Germline V gene sequence: CDR1 DFQATT, CDR2 SNEGSKA (reference sequence). Trimming took off 6 bases at V and 3 bases at J, with 21 bases between the two ends. CDR3: CSANGAAPRDNQPQHF. The CDR3, as DNA: TGCAGTGCCAATGGGGCGGCCCCACGAGACAATCAGCCCCAGCATTTT.